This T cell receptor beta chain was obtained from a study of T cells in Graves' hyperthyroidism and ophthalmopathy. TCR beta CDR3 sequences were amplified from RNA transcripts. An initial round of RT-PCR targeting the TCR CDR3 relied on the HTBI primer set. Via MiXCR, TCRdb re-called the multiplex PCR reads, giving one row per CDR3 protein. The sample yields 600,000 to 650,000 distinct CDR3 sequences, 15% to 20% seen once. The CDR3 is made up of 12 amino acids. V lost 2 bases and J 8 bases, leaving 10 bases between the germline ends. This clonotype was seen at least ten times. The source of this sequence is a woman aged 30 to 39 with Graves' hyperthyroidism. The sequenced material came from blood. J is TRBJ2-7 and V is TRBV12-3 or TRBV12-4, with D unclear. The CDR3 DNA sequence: TGTGCCAGCAGTTTAACCAGATACAAGCAGTACTTC. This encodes CASSLTRYKQYF.